Listed below are T cell receptor beta chains from one sample, sequenced in a study of beta chain features in type 1 diabetes. The method was immunoSEQ multiplex PCR; TCRdb's version includes in-frame clones alone and lacks a portion of them. The sample includes tens of thousands of clones, roughly 30% seen only once; the top ten take 0.4% to 0.55%. The source material was stem cell memory CD4+ T cells from blood. The receptors stem from a woman between 18 and 29 years old in good health. Each CDR3 is given with its conserved first and last residue. The D gene is left open where the match is weak. Rows may omit the clone size; those that give it use once, few, many or a size class.

abundance	d_gene	v_gene	j_gene	CDR3aa	CDR3nt
NA	NA	TRBV7-2	TRBJ2-7	CASSSLSGGDEQYF	TGTGCCAGCAGCTCGTTATCGGGGGGCGACGAGCAGTACTTC
few	NA	TRBV25-1	TRBJ2-7	CASSAFSEQYF	TGTGCCAGCAGTGCCTTTAGCGAGCAGTACTTC
few	TRBD1	TRBV18	TRBJ1-1	CASSPDRDTEAFF	TGTGCCAGCTCTCCCGACAGGGACACTGAAGCTTTCTTT
few	TRBD1	TRBV10-3	TRBJ2-7	CAIRDPGQGLDEQYF	TGTGCCATCAGGGACCCGGGACAGGGGTTGGACGAGCAGTACTTC
NA	NA	TRBV7-9	TRBJ2-1	CASSLETGQGSSYNEQFF	TGTGCCAGCAGCTTAGAAACCGGTCAGGGGAGCTCCTACAATGAGCAGTTCTTC
NA	NA	TRBV2	TRBJ1-5	CASSRGRDYNQPQHF	TGTGCCAGCAGTAGAGGGCGGGACTACAATCAGCCCCAGCATTTT
NA	NA	TRBV7-9	TRBJ2-7	CASSLADTASSYEQYF	TGTGCCAGCAGCTTAGCGGACACCGCGAGCTCCTACGAGCAGTACTTC
NA	NA	TRBV4-1	TRBJ1-4	CASSQDGRSNEKLFF	TGCGCCAGCAGCCAAGATGGGCGAAGCAATGAAAAACTGTTTTTT
NA	NA	TRBV9	TRBJ2-5	CASTLGVDSKETQYF	TGTGCCAGCACTCTAGGAGTGGACAGCAAAGAGACCCAGTACTTC
NA	TRBD1	TRBV5-1	TRBJ1-2	CASSTGQGANGYTF	TGCGCCAGCAGTACGGGACAGGGGGCGAATGGCTACACCTTC
NA	TRBD2	TRBV5-1	TRBJ2-7	CASSSQPGRADEQYF	TGCGCCAGCAGCTCCCAACCGGGGAGGGCCGACGAGCAGTACTTC
few	NA	TRBV9	TRBJ1-2	CASSVGGTRRHGYTF	TGTGCCAGCAGCGTAGGAGGGACAAGGCGGCATGGCTACACCTTC
NA	TRBD1	TRBV30	TRBJ1-6	CAWSAGRSGQSNSPLHF	TGTGCCTGGAGTGCCGGGCGGTCGGGACAGAGTAATTCACCCCTCCACTTT
NA	TRBD2	TRBV4-3	TRBJ2-1	CASSLAGTSGNNEQFF	TGCGCCAGCAGCCTAGCGGGGACTAGCGGGAACAATGAGCAGTTCTTC
once	NA	TRBV9	TRBJ2-2	CASSVGDTTNTGELFF	TGTGCCAGCAGCGTAGGTGACACCACGAACACCGGGGAGCTGTTTTTT
NA	TRBD1	TRBV12-5	TRBJ2-7	CASGLVAGTGIYEQYF	TGTGCTAGTGGTTTGGTGGCCGGGACAGGGATCTACGAGCAGTACTTC
NA	TRBD1	TRBV7-8	TRBJ2-5	CASSLGTGKETQYF	TGTGCCAGCAGCCTCGGGACAGGGAAAGAGACCCAGTACTTC
NA	NA	TRBV18	TRBJ1-2	CASLGARHVYGYTF	TGTGCCAGCTTGGGGGCACGGCACGTCTATGGCTACACCTTC
few	NA	TRBV5-1	TRBJ2-5	CASSLDGTTRKTQYF	TGCGCCAGCAGCTTGGATGGAACGACACGGAAGACCCAGTACTTC
few	TRBD2	TRBV18	TRBJ2-3	CASSPLAGTTDTQYF	TGTGCCAGCTCACCACTAGCGGGGACGACAGATACGCAGTATTTT
few	NA	TRBV7-3	TRBJ1-1	CASSLGGWNTEAFF	TGTGCCAGCAGCTTAGGGGGCTGGAACACTGAAGCTTTCTTT
few	NA	TRBV5-6	TRBJ1-1	CASSLDPRTEAFF	TGTGCCAGCAGCTTGGACCCGCGGACTGAAGCTTTCTTT
few	NA	TRBV29-1	TRBJ1-1	CSASDSPNTEAFF	TGCAGCGCCTCGGACAGCCCGAACACTGAAGCTTTCTTT
few	NA	TRBV13	TRBJ2-4	CASSLVWGREAKNIQYF	TGTGCCAGCAGCTTAGTGTGGGGCAGAGAAGCCAAAAACATTCAGTACTTC
few	NA	TRBV2	TRBJ2-3	CASSGNRVADTQYF	TGTGCCAGCAGTGGCAACAGGGTTGCAGATACGCAGTATTTT
NA	NA	TRBV28	TRBJ1-2	CASSLPVEGKGYTF	TGTGCCAGCAGTTTGCCTGTGGAGGGGAAGGGCTACACCTTC
few	NA	TRBV4-1	TRBJ1-5	CASSQARVVQPQHF	TGCGCCAGCAGCCAAGCCAGGGTTGTTCAGCCCCAGCATTTT
NA	NA	TRBV10-3	TRBJ2-3	CAIMGSDTDTQYF	TGTGCCATCATGGGCTCAGACACAGATACGCAGTATTTT
NA	TRBD1	TRBV7-9	TRBJ2-3	CASSFDRQGVSLGTQYF	TGTGCCAGCAGCTTTGATCGGCAGGGGGTGTCTTTGGGTACGCAGTATTTT
NA	NA	TRBV5-1	TRBJ2-1	CASSLGVGGYNEQFF	TGCGCCAGCAGCTTGGGGGTAGGCGGCTACAATGAGCAGTTCTTC
few	TRBD2	TRBV10-1	TRBJ2-7	CASGDPGLGHEQYF	TGCGCCAGCGGGGATCCGGGACTAGGTCACGAGCAGTACTTC
NA	NA	TRBV9	TRBJ2-4	CASSVDGENIQYF	TGTGCCAGCAGCGTGGACGGGGAAAACATTCAGTACTTC
once	TRBD1	TRBV5-6	TRBJ2-7	CASSWDRDTYEQYF	TGTGCCAGCAGCTGGGACAGGGACACCTACGAGCAGTACTTC
few	TRBD1	TRBV6-6	TRBJ1-1	CASSLDRSNTEAFF	TGTGCCAGCAGCTTGGACAGGTCCAACACTGAAGCTTTCTTT
NA	NA	TRBV7-2	TRBJ2-1	CASSFRPRQGEQFF	TGTGCCAGCAGCTTCCGGCCTCGCCAGGGAGAGCAGTTCTTC
NA	TRBD1	TRBV13	TRBJ2-2	CASSMGQPNTGELFF	TGTGCCAGCAGTATGGGACAGCCGAACACCGGGGAGCTGTTTTTT
NA	TRBD2	TRBV18	TRBJ2-5	CASSPAGTSIETQYF	TGTGCCAGCTCACCGGCCGGGACTAGCATAGAGACCCAGTACTTC
few	NA	TRBV2	TRBJ1-1	CASKGDTEAFF	TGTGCCAGCAAGGGGGACACTGAAGCTTTCTTT
NA	NA	TRBV27	TRBJ1-2	CASSPEWTANYGYTF	TGTGCCAGCAGTCCAGAATGGACAGCGAACTATGGCTACACCTTC
NA	TRBD2	TRBV27	TRBJ2-1	CASSLGLAFYNEQFF	TGTGCCAGCAGTTTGGGACTAGCGTTTTACAATGAGCAGTTCTTC
NA	NA	TRBV2	TRBJ2-3	CASDTAVDTQYF	TGTGCCAGCGACACAGCGGTGGATACGCAGTATTTT
few	NA	TRBV5-6	TRBJ2-4	CASSLEGVKNIQYF	TGTGCCAGCAGCTTGGAGGGAGTCAAAAACATTCAGTACTTC